This is a list of T cell receptor beta chains from one sample in a study of T cells in Graves' hyperthyroidism and ophthalmopathy. TCRdb re-called the multiplex PCR reads through MiXCR, storing one row per CDR3 protein. The repertoire holds hundreds of thousands of distinct CDR3 sequences, with roughly 16% as singletons. Sequencing used blood. Every receptor here comes from a woman in her twenties or thirties with Graves' hyperthyroidism. The CDR3 runs from the conserved cysteine through the conserved F or W. The order of the fields is J gene, clone size, D gene, V gene, CDR3 DNA, CDR3 protein. A D gene is named only where the DNA matches it firmly. Part of the rows lack a size; the others show once, few, many or a class for expanded clones.

TRBJ2-3,-,TRBD2,TRBV20-1,TGCAGTGGGACTAGCGGGAGGCCAGATACGCAGTATTTT,CSGTSGRPDTQYF
TRBJ2-7,few,-,TRBV3-1,TGTGCCAGCAGCCAAGGGGTAGCGGTCTACGAGCAGTACTTC,CASSQGVAVYEQYF
TRBJ2-1,-,-,TRBV7-2,TGTGCCAGTAGTGCTCGGGACACCTTCAATGAGCAGTTCTTC,CASSARDTFNEQFF
TRBJ2-7,few,TRBD1,TRBV9,TGTGCCAGCAGCGTCAAACAGGGGTACGAGCAGTACTTC,CASSVKQGYEQYF
TRBJ1-2,-,TRBD1,TRBV29-1,TGCAGCGCTTCCTCGGACAGGGGGCCGTATGGCTACACCTTC,CSASSDRGPYGYTF
TRBJ2-2,-,-,TRBV7-9,TGTGCCAGCAGCTTAGATCCTGTGAACACCGGGGAGCTGTTTTTT,CASSLDPVNTGELFF
TRBJ1-1,-,-,TRBV7-9,TGTGCCAGCAGCTTAGTTCCCCGGGGTGTTGAAGCTTTCTTT,CASSLVPRGVEAFF
TRBJ2-7,-,-,TRBV7-9,TGTGCCAGCAGCTGGGGACCGGACTACGAGCAGTACTTC,CASSWGPDYEQYF
TRBJ1-5,many,-,TRBV11-2,TGTGCCAGCAGCTTAGCGGGCGAGCACAATCAGCCCCAGCATTTT,CASSLAGEHNQPQHF
TRBJ2-5,few,-,TRBV30,TGTGCCTGGAGTCCTTCTCGGGAGACCCAGTACTTC,CAWSPSRETQYF
TRBJ1-1,many,TRBD1,TRBV12-3/TRBV12-4,TGTGCCAGCACCCGGGGACAGGGGGGACCTTTCTTT,CASTRGQGGPFF
TRBJ2-7,-,TRBD1,TRBV20-1,TGCAGTGCTAGACGACAGGGCGGCGAGCAGTACTTC,CSARRQGGEQYF
TRBJ2-6,-,TRBD2,TRBV20-1,TGCAGTGTACCGGGAGGTGGGGCCAACGTCCTGACTTTC,CSVPGGGANVLTF
TRBJ2-5,many,TRBD2,TRBV20-1,TGCAGTGCTAGCGCACCTCGTGGACTAGCGGGAGCCGGAGAGACCCAGTACTTC,CSASAPRGLAGAGETQYF
TRBJ2-1,-,-,TRBV29-1,TGCAGCGTTGATACTAGGAGCTCCTACAATGAGCAGTTCTTC,CSVDTRSSYNEQFF
TRBJ2-5,few,-,TRBV2,TGTGCCAGCAGTTTGGTGGGAGTCAGGGAGACCCAGTACTTC,CASSLVGVRETQYF
TRBJ2-2,few,TRBD2,TRBV19,TGTGCCAGTAGTCCGACTAGCGAGAACACCGGGGAGCTGTTTTTT,CASSPTSENTGELFF
TRBJ1-2,many,TRBD1,TRBV6-1,TGTGCCAGCAGTGTCGGACAGGGGAAATATGGCTACACCTTC,CASSVGQGKYGYTF
TRBJ2-3,many,TRBD2,TRBV20-1,TGCAGTGCTGGGAGGGCAGATACGCAGTATTTT,CSAGRADTQYF
TRBJ1-2,-,TRBD1,TRBV7-9,TGTGCCAGCAGTTCTTATGGACAGGGAATATATGGCTACACCTTC,CASSSYGQGIYGYTF
TRBJ2-3,few,-,TRBV4-1,TGCGCCAGCAGCCATAAGGGGGGCTCAGCCGCAGATACGCAGTATTTT,CASSHKGGSAADTQYF
TRBJ2-3,-,-,TRBV6-1,TGTGCCAGCAGAGATCAAGCGGCTTACACAGATACGCAGTATTTT,CASRDQAAYTDTQYF
TRBJ2-7,many,TRBD2,TRBV20-1,TGCAGTGCTAACGGGAGGAGTTCCTACGAGCAGTACTTC,CSANGRSSYEQYF
TRBJ2-1,-,TRBD2,TRBV6-2/TRBV6-3,TGTGCCACCAGGACTAGCGGGAGGGGGTTGAATGAGCAGTTCTTC,CATRTSGRGLNEQFF
TRBJ2-1,-,TRBD2,TRBV5-6,TGTGCCAGCAGCTTGTTTAGCGGGAGGGGGAATGAGCAGTTCTTC,CASSLFSGRGNEQFF